The 19 T cell receptor beta chains listed next were all sequenced from one sample in a study of circulating and synovial CD4+ cells in juvenile arthritis. Clones were sequenced by immunoSEQ multiplex PCR, and TCRdb holds only the in-frame ones, with some missing. The data hold tens of thousands of clones, with nearly 95% observed a single time. Sequenced: CD4+ T cells from blood. These receptors were collected from a human donor with juvenile idiopathic arthritis.

The chain joins TRBV2 to TRBJ1-1, with 9 nucleotides matching TRBD1. This CDR3 has 17 residues. The V and J ends lost 0 bases and 1 base, in that order; junction bases with no gene match: 6. Germline V gives CDR1 SNHLY, CDR2 FYNNEI. The CDR3 protein is CASSEAVAGQGNTEAFF. The CDR3 DNA reads as TGTGCCAGCAGTGAAGCTGTGGCGGGACAGGGGAACACTGAAGCTTTCTTT.

The chain carries TRBV28 and TRBJ1-2; D gene uncertain. With 4 bases removed from V and 0 bases from J, the gap between germline ends came to 15 bases. In germline, CDR1 is MDHEN, CDR2 SYDVKM. CDR3 length: 16 residues. Written as DNA, the CDR3 is TGTGCCAGCAGTTCAACCCCCAGTCAAGCTAACTATGGCTACACCTTC. It is translated as CASSSTPSQANYGYTF.

The rearrangement joins TRBV28 to TRBJ1-2; a possible D gene is TRBD1 (6 bases). CDR1 is MDHEN and CDR2 is SYDVKM in the germline V gene. The CDR3 spans 16 residues. V dropped 7 bases and J dropped 0 bases, with 18 bases sitting between them. As DNA, the CDR3 is TGTGCCAGCACCTTTCAGGGGCAGGGCCCTAACTATGGCTACACCTTC. Translated: CASTFQGQGPNYGYTF.

The chain joins TRBV28 to TRBJ2-7; possible D gene TRBD2, 6 bases. This CDR3 contains 16 residues. The V and J ends lost 5 bases and 5 bases respectively, with 22 bases between them. From germline, CDR1 is MDHEN and CDR2 SYDVKM. The CDR3, as DNA: TGTGCCAGCAGTCCTAAGGACTATCCAAGCCCCCACGAGCAGTACTTC. Translated, it gives CASSPKDYPSPHEQYF.

The chain combines TRBV6-6 with TRBJ1-2; 10 nucleotides match TRBD1. V gave up 0 bases and J gave up 6 bases; unmatched junction bases: 1. From germline, CDR1 is MNHNY and CDR2 SVGAGI (reference sequence). The CDR3 totals 14 residues. CDR3 in DNA: TGTGCCAGCAGTTACTCGACAGGGGGCAATGGCTACACCTTC. It specifies CASSYSTGGNGYTF.

This chain connects TRBV7-8 to TRBJ1-2, with D maybe TRBD1 (5 bases). There are 15 residues in the CDR3. Germline loops: CDR1 SGHVS, CDR2 FQNEAQ. V was pared by 1 base and J by 0 bases, with 9 bases between. The CDR3 reads CASSLEGAANYGYTF. CDR3 DNA sequence: TGTGCCAGCAGCTTAGAAGGGGCGGCTAACTATGGCTACACCTTC.

This sequence joins TRBV6-6 and TRBJ1-2, with D tentatively TRBD1 (5 bases). The V gene's germline CDR1 is MNHNY and CDR2 SVGAGI (reference sequence). Trimming took 5 bases from V and 6 from J, leaving 19 bases between them. The CDR3 has 15 residues. In DNA, the CDR3 is TGTGCCAGCAGTACCTCCGACAGAGAGTCGAATGGCTACACCTTC. Its translation is CASSTSDRESNGYTF.

The V gene is TRBV19, the J gene TRBJ1-1; unclear D gene. Looked up from germline, CDR1 is LNHDA and CDR2 is SQIVND (reference sequence). This CDR3 contains 15 residues. V was trimmed by 3 bases and J by 1 base, leaving 12 bases between them. CDR3 amino acids: CASSIHKPENTEAFF. CDR3 nucleotides: TGTGCCAGTAGTATCCACAAACCAGAGAACACTGAAGCTTTCTTT.

The chain links TRBV5-1 to TRBJ1-4; D gene ambiguous. Germline loops: CDR1 SGHRS, CDR2 YFSETQ. Deletions cut 4 bases from V and 0 bases from J, with 10 bases between. This CDR3 comprises 15 residues. The CDR3 sequence: CASSASGTTNEKLFF. For the CDR3, the DNA is TGCGCCAGCAGCGCCTCGGGTACAACTAATGAAAAACTGTTTTTT.

The chain employs TRBV7-3 and TRBJ2-7, with D maybe TRBD2 (5 bases). CDR1 is SGHTA, CDR2 FQGTGA, per germline. The V end lost 1 base, the J end lost 3 bases, and 13 bases lay between the germline ends. The CDR3 totals 15 residues. CDR3 nucleotide sequence: TGTGCCAGCAGCTTAAAGGTGGGAGCTAGCTACGAGCAGTACTTC. Amino acid sequence: CASSLKVGASYEQYF.

The genes are TRBV28 and TRBJ2-1; 8 bases map to TRBD1. Germline-derived CDR1 and CDR2 are MDHEN and SYDVKM. The ends lost 3 bases at V and 5 bases at J; junction bases unmatched: 6. The length of the CDR3 is 15 residues. The CDR3 reads CASSFQGRGHNEQFF. CDR3 bases: TGTGCCAGCAGTTTTCAAGGCAGGGGGCACAATGAGCAGTTCTTC.

The chain carries TRBV6-1 and TRBJ2-1; 14 bases align to TRBD2. The CDR3 is 17 residues long. Germline-derived CDR1 and CDR2 are MNHNS and SASEGT. J lost 6 bases, V lost 2 bases, and 6 bases had no gene match. CDR3 sequence: CASSERPTSGGANEQFF. In nucleotides, the CDR3 is TGTGCCAGCAGTGAAAGGCCGACTAGCGGGGGGGCCAATGAGCAGTTCTTC.

The chain has TRBV28 and TRBJ1-3; tentative D call: TRBD1 (6 bases). Germline CDR1 and CDR2: MDHEN and SYDVKM. The CDR3 is made up of 16 amino acids. V was trimmed by 4 bases and J by 2 bases, leaving 15 bases between them. CDR3 residues: CASSSILQGAGNTIYF. Written as DNA, the CDR3 is TGTGCCAGCAGTTCGATACTACAGGGCGCTGGAAACACCATATATTTT.

The chain carries TRBV4-3 and TRBJ2-7; 7 nucleotides line up with TRBD1. Germline V gene lookup returns CDR1 LGHNA and CDR2 YSLEER. V shed 3 bases, J shed 2 bases, and the junction held 4 bases outside the gene matches. This CDR3 region has 14 residues. CDR3 protein: CASSQDRWAYEQYF. The DNA of the CDR3 is TGCGCCAGCAGCCAGGACAGGTGGGCCTACGAGCAGTACTTC.

The J gene is TRBJ2-7, the V gene TRBV30, with D tentatively TRBD1 (5 bases). This CDR3 comprises 13 residues. Trimming left V 0 bases short and J 5 bases short, with 11 bases between. CDR1 is GTSNPN, CDR2 SVGIG, per germline (reference sequence). This CDR3 is CAWSVTGPNEQYF. For the CDR3, the DNA is TGTGCCTGGAGTGTAACAGGCCCTAACGAGCAGTACTTC.

In DNA form, the CDR3 reads TGTGCCAGCACCTCAAGACAGGGAGGCATAACTGAAGCTTTCTTT. It encodes CASTSRQGGITEAFF. The gene calls are TRBV25-1 and TRBJ1-1; 7 bases align to TRBD1. Germline V gene lookup returns CDR1 MGHDK and CDR2 SYGVNS. Losses at the gene ends were 7 bases for V and 5 bases for J; bases not matched to a gene: 13. The CDR3 is made up of 15 amino acids.

The chain links TRBV6-1 to TRBJ2-5, with TRBD2 as a possible D gene (6 bases). The DNA end lines up better with TRBJ2-7; the J call may be wrong. The CDR3 totals 14 residues. Germline V CDR1 and CDR2: MNHNS, SASEGT. The CDR3 loop is CASSEARGLYEQYF. DNA of the CDR3: TGTGCCAGCAGTGAAGCGCGGGGCCTCTACGAGCAGTACTTC.

The count of this clone is one. In DNA, the CDR3 is TGTGCCAGCAGTTATGAGGGTAGGGGCTACACCTTC. It encodes CASSYEGRGYTF. This chain links TRBV6-6 with TRBJ1-2; D is unresolved. V was cut by 3 bases and J by 8 bases, with 10 bases left in between. CDR1 and CDR2 from the germline V gene are MNHNY and SVGAGI (reference sequence). The CDR3 sequence is 12 residues long.

The rearrangement links TRBV6-5 to TRBJ2-3; D unclear. The germline V and J ends were trimmed by 2 bases and 4 bases, with 7 bases remaining between them. Germline V lookup: CDR1 MNHEY, CDR2 SVGAGI. The CDR3 totals 13 residues. This chain's CDR3 is CASSYRGSDTQYF. In DNA, the CDR3 is TGTGCCAGCAGTTACCGCGGTTCAGATACGCAGTATTTT.